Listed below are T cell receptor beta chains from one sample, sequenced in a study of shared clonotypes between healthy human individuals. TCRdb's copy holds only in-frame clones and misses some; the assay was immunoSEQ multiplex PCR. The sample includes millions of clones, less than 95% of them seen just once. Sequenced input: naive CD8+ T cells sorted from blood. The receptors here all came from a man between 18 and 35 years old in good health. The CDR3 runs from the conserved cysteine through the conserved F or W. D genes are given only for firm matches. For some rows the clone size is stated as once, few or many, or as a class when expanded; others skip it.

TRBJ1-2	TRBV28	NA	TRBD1	TGTGCCAGCAGTGTGACAGGGGGACTCTATGGCTACACCTTC	CASSVTGGLYGYTF
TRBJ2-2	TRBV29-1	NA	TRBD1	TGCAGCGTTGTCGGAGGACAGGGGCTTAGCACCGGGGAGCTGTTTTTT	CSVVGGQGLSTGELFF
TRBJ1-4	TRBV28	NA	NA	TGTGCCAGCAGCGGGGCAGGGGAAGCAACTAATGAAAAACTGTTTTTT	CASSGAGEATNEKLFF
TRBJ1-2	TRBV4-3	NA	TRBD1	TGCGCCAGCAGCCAAGATAGGACAGGGACGGGAGATGGCTACACCTTC	CASSQDRTGTGDGYTF
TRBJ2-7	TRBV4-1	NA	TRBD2	TGCGCCAGCAGCCTACAGGGACTAGACTACGAGCAGTACTTC	CASSLQGLDYEQYF
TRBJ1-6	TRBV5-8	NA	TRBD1	TGTGCCAGCAGCTTCCGGGACAGGGCAGGGGAATCACCCCTCCACTTT	CASSFRDRAGESPLHF
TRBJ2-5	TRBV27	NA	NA	TGTGCCAGCAGTCCCTCCTGGGCCTGGGAGACCCAGTACTTC	CASSPSWAWETQYF
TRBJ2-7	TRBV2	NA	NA	TGTGCCAGCAGTGACTGGGACACATCCTACGAGCAGTACTTC	CASSDWDTSYEQYF
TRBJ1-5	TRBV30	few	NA	TGTGCCTGGGGGACGGAAAATAGCAATCAGCCCCAGCATTTT	CAWGTENSNQPQHF
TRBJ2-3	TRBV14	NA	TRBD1	TGTGCCAGCAGACCGACAGGGGGCACAGATACGCAGTATTTT	CASRPTGGTDTQYF
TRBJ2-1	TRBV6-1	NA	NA	TGTGCCAGCAGTGAAGACAGATACAATGAGCAGTTCTTC	CASSEDRYNEQFF
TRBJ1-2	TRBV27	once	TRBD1	TGTGCCAGCAGTTTGGGACAGGAAGGTAGCTATGGCTACACCTTC	CASSLGQEGSYGYTF
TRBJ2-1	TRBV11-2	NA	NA	TGTGCCAGCAGCTTAGAAACCCAGGGGCAGTTCTTC	CASSLETQGQFF
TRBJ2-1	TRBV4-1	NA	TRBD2	TGCGCCAGCAGCCAAGAGCGCGGGAGGGCCCTCGGCGATGAGCAGTTCTTC	CASSQERGRALGDEQFF
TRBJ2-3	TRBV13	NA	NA	TGTGCCAGCAGCTCCCGGGGCCAGCCGCAGTATTTT	CASSSRGQPQYF
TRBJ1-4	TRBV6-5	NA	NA	TGTGCCAGCAGTTACTCAACCCTCCTGGATAATGAAAAACTGTTTTTT	CASSYSTLLDNEKLFF
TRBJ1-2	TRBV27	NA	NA	TGTGCCAGCAGCCCGGGACTTGGAAGTTACTATGGCTACACCTTC	CASSPGLGSYYGYTF
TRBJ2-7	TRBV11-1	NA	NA	TGTGCCAGCAGTCGCCCGGGCGACTGGAACGAGCAGTACTTC	CASSRPGDWNEQYF